These 8 T cell receptor beta chains were sequenced from one sample in a study of regulatory T cells in long-lasting Graves disease. Stated time point: persistent/refractory GD, antithyroid drugs over 5 years with positive TRAb. Following extraction of RNA from PBMCs, that RNA was used to make the TCR library. Arm-PCR of CDR3 regions with iRepertoire HTBI primers generated TCR beta libraries. One entry per CDR3 protein, called by TCRdb with MiXCR from the multiplex PCR reads. The sample holds roughly 490,000 distinct CDR3 sequences, approximately 22% seen once. The specimen was peripheral blood mononuclear cells (PBMCs), collected when the disease was refractory, from a patient treated with antithyroid drugs. The origin of the receptors is a female donor with Graves disease.

This clonotype appeared a few times. This chain uses TRBV3-1 with TRBJ2-7; TRBD1 might be the D (6 bases). The CDR3 is 13 residues long. Germline V gene sequence: CDR1 LGHDT, CDR2 YNNKEL (reference sequence). Trimming left V 0 bases short and J 6 bases short, with 9 bases between. CDR3 nucleotides: TGTGCCAGCAGCCAAGAGGGGGCGGTCGAGCAGTACTTC. It specifies CASSQEGAVEQYF.

A note on this clonotype: This clone may be a read error of a much larger clone one base away. This chain joins TRBV27 and TRBJ2-7; no reliable D call. In germline, CDR1 is MNHEY, CDR2 SMNVEV (reference sequence). The CDR3 extends over 13 amino acids. The CDR3 here is CVSSTRSNYEQYF. The CDR3 DNA reads as TGTGTCAGCAGTACAAGGTCAAACTACGAGCAGTACTTC.

Of note for this clonotype: A far bigger clonotype differs at one base, so this is likely a read error. CDR3 region: CASSSPLAGVGSISYEQYF. Written as DNA, the CDR3 is TGTGCCAGCAGTTCCCCGTTAGCGGGAGTAGGCTCAATCTCCTACGAGCAGTACTTC. The rearrangement joins TRBV28 to TRBJ2-5, with 9 bases aligning to TRBD2. The J call may be wrong; the DNA end is better matched by TRBJ2-7. The CDR3 spans 19 residues. Germline V CDR1 and CDR2: MDHEN, SYDVKM.

The rearrangement joins TRBV18 to TRBJ2-7; D is ambiguous. The germline V and J ends were trimmed by 4 bases and 4 bases, with 11 bases remaining between them. Germline V CDR1 and CDR2: KGHSH, LQKENI. The CDR3 runs 13 residues. DNA of the CDR3: TGTGCCAGCTCACTCCTCGAAAGTTACGAGCAGTACTTC. Translated: CASSLLESYEQYF.

In this sample, this clonotype turned up a few times. The CDR3 loop is CASRQGLSYGYTF. The CDR3 nucleotides read TGTGCCAGTAGACAGGGGCTCTCTTATGGCTACACCTTC. This chain connects TRBV19 to TRBJ1-2, with 7 positions matching TRBD1. Germline CDR1 LNHDA, CDR2 SQIVND (reference sequence). This CDR3 is built from 13 residues. J was trimmed by 5 bases and V by 6 bases; bases with no gene match: 6. The full variable domain, with the rest looked up from reference TRBV19 and TRBJ1-2, is DGGITQSPKYLFRKEGQNVTLSCEQNLNHDAMYWYRQDPGQGLRLIYYSQIVNDFQKGDIAEGYSVSREKKESFPLTVTSAQKNPTAFYLCASRQGLSYGYTFGSGTRLTVV.

This clonotype was recorded once. The chain joins TRBV4-3 to TRBJ2-7; either TRBD1 or TRBD2 may supply D (5 bases each). Trimming took off 0 bases at V and 1 base at J, with 7 bases between the two ends. The CDR3 runs to 14 residues. Germline V lookup: CDR1 LGHNA, CDR2 YSLEER. The CDR3 bases are TGCGCCAGCAGCCAAGATTGGGGGTCCTACGAGCAGTACTTC. Its protein product is CASSQDWGSYEQYF.

This clonotype was seen ten or more times. The chain employs TRBV10-3 and TRBJ1-2, with D maybe TRBD1 (5 bases). The V gene's germline CDR1 is ENHRY and CDR2 SYGVKD. The CDR3 is 15 residues long. V lost 8 bases, J lost 0 bases, and 16 bases lay in between. This CDR3 reads CAIRIGARPNYGYTF. CDR3 nucleotide sequence: TGTGCCATCCGGATCGGGGCCAGGCCTAACTATGGCTACACCTTC.

V is TRBV29-1 and J is TRBJ2-2; D perhaps matches TRBD1 (5 bases). V lost 6 bases and J lost 1, with 6 bases in between. Germline V gene sequence: CDR1 SQVTM, CDR2 ANQGSEA. The CDR3 extends over 12 amino acids. As DNA, the CDR3 is TGCAGCGTAGGACAGAACACCGGGGAGCTGTTTTTT. It specifies CSVGQNTGELFF.